The clone carrying this T cell receptor (beta chain) appeared a few times. Its antigen is undetermined. These data are taken from a study of T cells after yellow fever vaccination. Overall study: The fractions with low cell numbers were processed using SMART-Seq v4 Ultra Low Input. Study-level points and caveats: Weaker overall was a secondary response that nonetheless peaked faster, on day 5 versus 15. Among primary-vaccination clones, most reappeared after the booster, at around 97% for CD4 and approximately 90% for CD8.

Each CDR3 protein gets one entry after TCRdb re-called the 5' RACE reads with MiXCR. The table has about 170,000 distinct CDR3 sequences, 11% seen once. The TCR sequence derives from a man between 18 and 29 years old who received the YFV17D yellow fever vaccine. The sample in question was CD8+ T cells sorted from PBMCs, obtained 15 days after the yellow fever booster vaccination.

DNA for the CDR3: TGCGCCAGCAGCTTGGCCGGGACAGGGCTTTACAATGAGCAGTTCTTC. It codes for CASSLAGTGLYNEQFF. This chain links TRBV5-1 with TRBJ2-1; the match to TRBD1 covers 9 bases. Germline CDR1 SGHRS, CDR2 YFSETQ. V was pared by 0 bases and J by 4 bases, with 5 bases of the junction left unmatched. The CDR3 runs 16 residues.